This passage covers 20 T cell receptor beta chains from one sample sequenced in a study of T cell changes during pregnancy in multiple sclerosis. Clones were sequenced by immunoSEQ multiplex PCR, and TCRdb holds only the in-frame ones, with some missing. Of 20,000 or so clones in the sample, around 90% were seen once. The sample consisted of CD8+ T cells from peripheral blood mononuclear cells, taken in the second trimester of pregnancy. These receptor sequences come from a female donor in good health, enrolled as a control in a pregnancy study.

This clone is a singleton in its sample. The CDR3: CASSSSGRRTDTQYF. The CDR3 nucleotides are TGTGCCAGCAGTTCTAGCGGTAGACGCACAGATACGCAGTATTTT. The rearrangement links TRBV28 to TRBJ2-3, with 7 bases lining up with TRBD2. The germline gives CDR1 MDHEN, CDR2 SYDVKM. The CDR3 spans 15 residues. J gave up 1 base and V 4 bases, and 5 bases lay outside the gene matches.

The CDR3 sequence: CASSPTPPRGGGAGANVLTF. The CDR3 region has the DNA TGTGCCAGCAGCCCTACCCCACCGCGGGGCGGGGGGGCGGGGGCCAACGTCCTGACTTTC. The chain carries TRBV11-3 and TRBJ2-6, with 9 positions matching TRBD2. The trim removed 5 bases at V and 4 bases at J, leaving 18 bases unmatched. The V gene's germline CDR1 is SGHNT and CDR2 YENEEA. The CDR3 runs to 20 residues.

This clone appeared once. CDR3: CASSGVPRDPYNEQFF. As DNA, the CDR3 is TGCGCCAGCAGCGGTGTCCCGCGGGATCCCTACAATGAGCAGTTCTTC. The rearrangement uses TRBV4-1 and TRBJ2-1; perhaps TRBD2 as D (6 bases). CDR1 and CDR2 from the germline V gene are MGHRA and YSYEKL. Trimming took off 5 bases at V and 2 bases at J, with 16 bases between the two ends. The CDR3 extends over 16 amino acids.

The rearrangement links TRBV5-8 to TRBJ2-1; 12 positions agree with TRBD2. The CDR3 has 17 residues. J was trimmed by 3 bases and V by 0 bases; bases with no gene match: 4. Per the germline V gene, CDR1 is SGHTS and CDR2 is YDEGEE. This CDR3 is CASSLGGTSGYYNEQFF. The CDR3 DNA sequence: TGTGCCAGCAGCTTGGGAGGGACTAGCGGGTACTACAATGAGCAGTTCTTC.

The chain couples TRBV2 to TRBJ2-3; 12 nucleotides agree with TRBD2. The CDR3 is made up of 15 amino acids. CDR1 and CDR2 from the germline V gene are SNHLY and FYNNEI. Trimming cost V 5 bases and J 3 bases; bases outside gene matches: 3. CDR3 sequence: CASSPLAGGTDTQYF. CDR3 bases: TGTGCCAGCAGTCCTCTAGCGGGAGGGACAGATACGCAGTATTTT.

The rearrangement uses TRBV10-3 and TRBJ2-1; possibly TRBD1 for D (8 bases). V lost 5 bases and J lost 12, with 14 bases in between. The CDR3 loop spans 12 amino acids. The germline gives CDR1 ENHRY, CDR2 SYGVKD. The CDR3 DNA follows: TGTGCCATCAGTCAGGACAGGGAGGGGCAGTTCTTC. This gives the protein CAISQDREGQFF.

V is TRBV29-1 and J is TRBJ2-1, with 7 bases matching TRBD2. The CDR3 covers 11 residues. Germline V CDR1 and CDR2: SQVTM, ANQGSEA. Trimming took 6 bases from V and 9 from J; bases not matched to a gene: 5. CDR3 protein: CSVGGSPEQFF. The CDR3 bases are TGCAGCGTGGGCGGGAGCCCTGAGCAGTTCTTC.

This clone was observed once. V usage is TRBV19 and J usage is TRBJ2-1, with D tentatively TRBD2 (6 bases). Trimming took off 7 bases at V and 0 bases at J, with 10 bases between the two ends. Germline CDR1 is LNHDA and CDR2 is SQIVND (reference sequence). This CDR3 is built from 14 residues. CDR3 in amino acids: CASNSGSSYNEQFF. DNA for the CDR3: TGTGCCAGTAATAGCGGTAGCTCCTACAATGAGCAGTTCTTC.

The genes are TRBV5-6 and TRBJ1-3; TRBD1 matches 7 bases. The germline CDR1 and CDR2 sequences are SGHDT and YYEEEE. This CDR3 is built from 15 residues. Trimming removed 5 bases from V and 0 bases from J; junction bases left unmatched: 5. CDR3 nucleotides: TGTGCCAGCAGTCCCGGGACAGTCTCTGGAAACACCATATATTTT. This gives the protein CASSPGTVSGNTIYF. The full variable domain, in which reference TRBV5-6 and TRBJ1-3 provide the parts outside the CDR3, is DAGVTQSPTHLIKTRGQQVTLRCSPKSGHDTVSWYQQALGQGPQFIFQYYEEEERQRGNFPDRFSGHQFPNYSSELNVNALLLGDSALYLCASSPGTVSGNTIYFGEGSWLTVV.

CDR3 sequence (DNA): TGTGCCAGCAGTGATTCCTGGACAGGGACTGGCTACACCTTC. Translation: CASSDSWTGTGYTF. The chain links TRBV6-1 to TRBJ1-2; TRBD1 agrees at 8 bases. Germline V lookup: CDR1 MNHNS, CDR2 SASEGT. V trimming: 3 bases; J trimming: 7 bases; junction bases outside the gene matches: 7. CDR3 length: 14 residues.

This chain joins TRBV2 and TRBJ2-6, with D perhaps TRBD1 (5 bases). CDR1 is SNHLY, CDR2 FYNNEI, per germline. CDR3 length: 15 residues. Trimming stripped 6 bases from V and 0 bases from J, with 9 bases between. The CDR3 protein is CASSQTVSGANVLTF. For the CDR3, the DNA is TGTGCCAGCAGCCAGACAGTCTCTGGGGCCAACGTCCTGACTTTC.

This clone was recorded a few times. The chain couples TRBV7-9 to TRBJ1-2; D may be TRBD1 (6 bases). The length of the CDR3 is 13 residues. V shed 4 bases and J shed 4 bases, with 10 bases lying between them. Germline V gene lookup returns CDR1 SEHNR and CDR2 FQNEAQ (reference sequence). Here the CDR3 reads CASSSGTTYGYTF. The CDR3 DNA sequence: TGTGCCAGCAGCTCCGGGACAACCTATGGCTACACCTTC. The variable domain in full, with the rest retrieved from reference TRBV7-9 and TRBJ1-2, is DTGVSQNPRHKITKRGQNVTFRCDPISEHNRLYWYRQTLGQGPEFLTYFQNEAQLEKSRLLSDRFSAERPKGSFSTLEIQRTEQGDSAMYLCASSSGTTYGYTFGSGTRLTVV.

The chain has TRBV27 and TRBJ2-5; TRBD1 matches at 7 bases. The V gene's germline CDR1 is MNHEY and CDR2 SMNVEV (reference sequence). CDR3 length: 16 residues. The J segment lost 2 bases and the V segment lost 1 base, leaving 7 bases of the junction unmatched. The CDR3 nucleotides are TGTGCCAGCAGTTTATTGTCGGACAGGAGACAAGAGACCCAGTACTTC. Residues: CASSLLSDRRQETQYF.

The chain carries TRBV7-9 and TRBJ2-7, with D uncertain. V was shortened by 5 bases and J by 7 bases, with 9 bases between the two germline ends. The CDR3 is 11 amino acids. Germline loops: CDR1 SEHNR, CDR2 FQNEAQ (reference sequence). CDR3 sequence: CASSPAREQYF. In DNA, the CDR3 is TGTGCCAGCAGCCCCGCGCGGGAGCAGTACTTC.

The V and J genes are TRBV28 and TRBJ1-4; D is uncertain. The CDR3 is 14 residues long. Trimming cost V 3 bases and J 0 bases, with 5 bases left between them. CDR1 MDHEN and CDR2 SYDVKM come from the germline V gene. The CDR3 DNA is TGTGCCAGCAGTTTCGTTGCAACTAATGAAAAACTGTTTTTT. As protein: CASSFVATNEKLFF.

The V call is TRBV5-1, the J call TRBJ1-1; TRBD1 is a possible D gene (6 bases). The CDR3 totals 14 residues. CDR1 is SGHRS and CDR2 is YFSETQ in the germline V gene. V was pared by 4 bases and J by 1 base, with 11 bases between. The chain's CDR3 is CASSQGRRNTEAFF. The CDR3 coding sequence is TGCGCCAGCAGCCAGGGGAGACGGAACACTGAAGCTTTCTTT.

The sample holds a few counts of this clone. The gene calls are TRBV6-1 and TRBJ1-1; the D gene is possibly TRBD1 (5 bases). V was shortened by 3 bases and J by 1 base, with 6 bases between the two germline ends. The germline V gene encodes CDR1 MNHNS and CDR2 SASEGT. This CDR3 comprises 13 residues. The CDR3 here is CASSDTGNTEAFF. The CDR3 coding sequence is TGTGCCAGCAGTGATACAGGGAACACTGAAGCTTTCTTT.

CDR3: CASSQKYTESYEQYF. The CDR3 region has the DNA TGTGCCAGCAGCCAAAAGTATACGGAGTCCTACGAGCAGTACTTC. The V call is TRBV4-2, the J call TRBJ2-7; D remains unclear. CDR1 is LGHNA and CDR2 is YNFKEQ in the germline V gene. This CDR3 has 15 amino acids. Between the trimmed V and J ends, which lost 2 bases and 1 base, there was a span of 12 bases.

The chain links TRBV14 to TRBJ1-1; D gene uncertain. The V gene's germline CDR1 is SGHDN and CDR2 FVKESK. This CDR3 region has 15 residues. Between the trimmed V and J ends, which lost 1 base and 0 bases, there was a span of 9 bases. The CDR3 sequence is CASSQVAGMNTEAFF. The CDR3 DNA reads as TGTGCCAGCAGCCAAGTCGCGGGAATGAACACTGAAGCTTTCTTT. The complete variable domain, with remaining parts taken from reference TRBV14 and TRBJ1-1, reads EAGVTQFPSHSVIEKGQTVTLRCDPISGHDNLYWYRRVMGKEIKFLLHFVKESKQDESGMPNNRFLAERTGGTYSTLKVQPAELEDSGVYFCASSQVAGMNTEAFFGQGTRLTVV.

The chain couples TRBV7-9 to TRBJ1-3; tentative D call: TRBD1 (6 bases). Trimming removed 5 bases from V and 11 bases from J, with 19 bases in between. Germline CDR1 reads SEHNR; CDR2 reads FQNEAQ (reference sequence). This CDR3 spans 14 amino acids. DNA of the CDR3: TGTGCCAGCAGCGACGGGTCCCCAGAGGGGGCCATATATTTT. Protein: CASSDGSPEGAIYF.